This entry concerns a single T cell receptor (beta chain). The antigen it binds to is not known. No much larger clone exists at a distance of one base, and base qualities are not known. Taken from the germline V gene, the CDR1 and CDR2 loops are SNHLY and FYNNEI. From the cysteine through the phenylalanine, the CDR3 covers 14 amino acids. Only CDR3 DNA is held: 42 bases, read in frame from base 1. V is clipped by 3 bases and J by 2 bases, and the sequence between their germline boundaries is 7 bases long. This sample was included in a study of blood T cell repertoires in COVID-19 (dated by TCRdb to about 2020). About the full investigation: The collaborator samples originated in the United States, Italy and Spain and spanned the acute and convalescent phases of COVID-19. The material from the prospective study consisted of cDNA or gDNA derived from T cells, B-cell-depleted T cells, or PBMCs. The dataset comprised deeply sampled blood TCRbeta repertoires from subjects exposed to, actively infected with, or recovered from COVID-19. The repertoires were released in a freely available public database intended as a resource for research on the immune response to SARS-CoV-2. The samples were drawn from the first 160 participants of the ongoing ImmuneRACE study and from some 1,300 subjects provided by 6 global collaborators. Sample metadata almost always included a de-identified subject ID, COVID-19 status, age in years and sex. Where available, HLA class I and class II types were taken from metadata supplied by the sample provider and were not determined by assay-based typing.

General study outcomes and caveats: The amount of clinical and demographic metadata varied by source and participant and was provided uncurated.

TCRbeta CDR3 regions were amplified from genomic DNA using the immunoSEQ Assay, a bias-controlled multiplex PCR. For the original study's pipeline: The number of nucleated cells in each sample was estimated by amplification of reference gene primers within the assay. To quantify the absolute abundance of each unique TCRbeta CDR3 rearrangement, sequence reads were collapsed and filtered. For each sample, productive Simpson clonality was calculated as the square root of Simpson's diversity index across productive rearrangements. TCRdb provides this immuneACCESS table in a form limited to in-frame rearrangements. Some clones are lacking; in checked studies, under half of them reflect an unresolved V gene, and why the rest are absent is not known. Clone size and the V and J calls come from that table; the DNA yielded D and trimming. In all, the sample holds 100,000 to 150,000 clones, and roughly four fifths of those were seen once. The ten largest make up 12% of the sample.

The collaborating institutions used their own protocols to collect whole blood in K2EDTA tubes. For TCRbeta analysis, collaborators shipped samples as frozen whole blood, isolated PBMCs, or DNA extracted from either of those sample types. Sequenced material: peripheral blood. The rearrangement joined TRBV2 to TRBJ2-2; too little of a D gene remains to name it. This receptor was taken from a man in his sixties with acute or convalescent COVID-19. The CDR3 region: CASSDRGNTGELFF. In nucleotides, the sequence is TGTGCCAGCAGTGACCGCGGCAACACCGGGGAGCTGTTTTTT.